Each of the 5 T cell receptor beta chains below was sequenced from the same sample in a study of blood T cell repertoires in COVID-19. The protocol was immunoSEQ multiplex PCR, while the TCRdb copy is restricted to in-frame clones and leaves out a portion. Counted here are 280,000 or so clones, roughly 85% occurring once; the ten biggest clones make up about 14%. The specimen sequenced was peripheral blood. The receptor set was obtained from a human donor in a cohort sampled during active COVID-19.

The rearrangement links TRBV7-2 to TRBJ2-3; 9 bases line up with TRBD1. The CDR3 extends over 19 amino acids. Germline V gene lookup returns CDR1 SGHTA and CDR2 FQGNSA. V dropped 4 bases and J dropped 0; count of bases not matched to a gene: 14. This chain's CDR3 is CASSSPHRGPVSSTDTQYF. The CDR3 nucleotides read TGTGCCAGCAGCTCCCCCCACAGGGGGCCGGTTTCTAGCACAGATACGCAGTATTTT.

V gene TRBV28 combines with J gene TRBJ1-1; the match to TRBD1 covers 8 bases. This CDR3 is built from 13 residues. The V and J ends lost 5 bases and 6 bases, in that order; junction bases with no gene match: 5. Germline V CDR1 and CDR2: MDHEN, SYDVKM. Written as DNA, the CDR3 is TGTGCCAGCAGTCCCTTGGACAGGGCTGAAGCTTTCTTT. This encodes CASSPLDRAEAFF. Full variable domain (outside the CDR3, taken from reference TRBV28 and TRBJ1-1): DVKVTQSSRYLVKRTGEKVFLECVQDMDHENMFWYRQDPGLGLRLIYFSYDVKMKEKGDIPEGYSVSREKKERFSLILESASTNQTSMYLCASSPLDRAEAFFGQGTRLTVV.

CDR3 coding DNA: TGTGCCAGCAGTTTGCCAGGGGATGGCTACACCTTC. Protein product: CASSLPGDGYTF. The chain combines TRBV28 with TRBJ1-2; possible D gene TRBD1, 6 bases. CDR1 is MDHEN, CDR2 SYDVKM, per germline. The length of the CDR3 is 12 residues. Deletions cut 3 bases from V and 6 bases from J, with 8 bases between.

This chain connects TRBV5-1 to TRBJ1-6, with 7 bases identical to TRBD1. This CDR3 spans 16 amino acids. CDR1 and CDR2 (germline): SGHRS, YFSETQ. V shed 2 bases and J 6 bases; nucleotides not matched to a gene: 8. The CDR3 loop is CASSLGGGTSNSPLHF. The CDR3 DNA is TGCGCCAGCAGCTTAGGGGGCGGTACCTCTAATTCACCCCTCCACTTT.

The chain recombines TRBV19 with TRBJ2-7, with D possibly TRBD1 on 6 matching bases. From germline, CDR1 is LNHDA and CDR2 SQIVND (reference sequence). V gave up 8 bases and J gave up 3 bases, with 14 bases separating them. The CDR3 length is 13 residues. CDR3 region: CASGVGTIYEQYF. CDR3 nucleotide sequence: TGTGCCAGTGGGGTCGGGACAATCTACGAGCAGTACTTC.